These 26 T cell receptor beta chains originate from one sample sequenced in a study of T cell responses to AZD1222 COVID-19 vaccine. Sequencing used immunoSEQ multiplex PCR; TCRdb keeps in-frame clones, though not all of them. Counted here are under 200,000 clones, approximately 90% occurring once; the ten biggest clones make up under 2.5%. Here the sequenced sample was peripheral blood, taken on day 0 of AZD1222 vaccination. Every receptor here comes from an adult in good health.

This chain links TRBV28 with TRBJ1-2, with TRBD1 matching over 7 bases. Germline-derived CDR1 and CDR2 are MDHEN and SYDVKM. The CDR3 is made up of 14 amino acids. Trimming cost V 6 bases and J 5 bases; bases outside gene matches: 9. CDR3 nucleotide sequence: TGTGCCAGCAGACCCCCGAGACAGGGTTATGGCTACACCTTC. This translates into CASRPPRQGYGYTF.

Turning to this clone: Other DNA sequences of this sample code for an identical CDR3. The genes are TRBV12-3 or TRBV12-4 and TRBJ1-2, with D perhaps matching TRBD1 (6 bases). V was trimmed by 0 bases and J by 7 bases, leaving 6 bases between them. This CDR3 has 12 residues. This chain's CDR3 is CASSLARGGYTF. The CDR3 nucleotides are TGTGCCAGCAGTTTAGCCAGGGGTGGCTACACCTTC.

J is TRBJ2-3 and V is TRBV7-9; 9 positions match TRBD1. The CDR3 loop spans 16 amino acids. Trimming took 5 bases from V and 3 from J; bases not matched to a gene: 9. The germline V gene has CDR1 SEHNR and CDR2 FQNEAQ (reference sequence). In DNA form, the CDR3 reads TGTGCCAGCAGCAGGGGGACAGGGAGGCGGACAGATACGCAGTATTTT. It yields the protein CASSRGTGRRTDTQYF.

This rearrangement joins TRBV28 to TRBJ1-4, with D possibly matching TRBD1 (5 bases). Between the trimmed V and J ends, which lost 5 bases and 4 bases, there was a span of 20 bases. CDR3 size: 17 residues. The germline V gene encodes CDR1 MDHEN and CDR2 SYDVKM. CDR3 loop: CASSETVLGFFNEKLFF. In DNA, the CDR3 is TGTGCCAGCAGTGAGACAGTCCTCGGTTTCTTTAATGAAAAACTGTTTTTT.

The genes are TRBV11-3 and TRBJ2-1; TRBD1 might be the D (8 bases). The germline V gene encodes CDR1 SGHNT and CDR2 YENEEA. This CDR3 spans 19 amino acids. V was shortened by 2 bases and J by 4 bases, with 24 bases between the two germline ends. The CDR3 loop is CASSLFGTGGATLYNEQFF. CDR3 DNA: TGTGCCAGCAGCTTATTTGGAACAGGGGGGGCTACACTTTACAATGAGCAGTTCTTC.

This chain connects TRBV7-2 to TRBJ2-5, with 9 bases fitting TRBD2. The ends lost 5 bases at V and 0 bases at J; junction bases unmatched: 7. The CDR3 has 16 residues. CDR1 and CDR2 from the germline V gene are SGHTA and FQGNSA. The CDR3 DNA follows: TGTGCCAGCAGCGAACCTCTAGCGGGGTACCAAGAGACCCAGTACTTC. This encodes CASSEPLAGYQETQYF.

The rearrangement uses TRBV6-2 or TRBV6-3 and TRBJ1-2, with a weak D call TRBD1 (6 bases). This CDR3 has 12 residues. Trimming stripped 5 bases from V and 6 bases from J, with 10 bases between. Germline CDR1 reads MNHEY; CDR2 reads SVGEGT. In DNA form, the CDR3 reads TGTGCCAGCAGTGTTGGGGGCGATGGCTACACCTTC. The encoded protein is CASSVGGDGYTF.

The chain combines TRBV5-5 with TRBJ1-2; D gene uncertain. This CDR3 has 15 residues. V lost 4 bases and J lost 2, with 15 bases in between. Germline lookup yields CDR1 SGHKS and CDR2 YYEKEE (reference sequence). The CDR3 region has the DNA TGTGCCAGCAGCCGTACGGGAGGATTGAACTATGGCTACACCTTC. Amino acids: CASSRTGGLNYGYTF.

This clone was counted a single time. The chain combines TRBV5-4 with TRBJ1-2, with 7 bases that match TRBD1. Per germline, CDR1 SGHNT and CDR2 YYREEE (reference sequence). CDR3 length: 14 amino acids. With 0 bases clipped from V and 3 bases from J, the junction kept 2 bases outside the gene matches. The CDR3 is CASSLEGGYYGYTF. The CDR3 nucleotides read TGTGCCAGCAGCTTGGAAGGGGGCTACTATGGCTACACCTTC.

This clone came up many times. In the same sample, other DNA sequences code for this CDR3. The V and J genes are TRBV11-2 and TRBJ1-3, with D uncertain. Germline CDR1 reads SGHAT; CDR2 reads FQNNGV. V shed 4 bases and J shed 0 bases, with 7 bases lying between them. There are 14 residues in the CDR3. The CDR3 region is CASSSVLSGNTIYF. The CDR3 bases are TGTGCCAGCAGCTCGGTCCTCTCTGGAAACACCATATATTTT. Full variable domain (rest looked up from reference TRBV11-2 and TRBJ1-3): EAGVAQSPRYKIIEKRQSVAFWCNPISGHATLYWYQQILGQGPKLLIQFQNNGVVDDSQLPKDRFSAERLKGVDSTLKIQPAKLEDSAVYLCASSSVLSGNTIYFGEGSWLTVV.

V and J are TRBV4-3 and TRBJ1-1; D remains unclear. This CDR3 region has 13 residues. V shed 0 bases and J shed 7 bases, with 9 bases lying between them. The germline V gene has CDR1 LGHNA and CDR2 YSLEER. CDR3 sequence: CASSQDMDYEAFF. Here the CDR3 DNA reads TGCGCCAGCAGCCAAGATATGGACTATGAAGCTTTCTTT.

The chain employs TRBV7-2 and TRBJ2-3; D gene uncertain. V was shortened by 3 bases and J by 2 bases, with 9 bases between the two germline ends. This CDR3 contains 14 residues. Looked up from germline, CDR1 is SGHTA and CDR2 is FQGNSA. DNA for the CDR3: TGTGCCAGCAGCTTGGATGGGTTCACAGATACGCAGTATTTT. Its protein is CASSLDGFTDTQYF.

This sequence joins TRBV18 and TRBJ2-3, with 7 bases fitting TRBD1. There are 15 residues in the CDR3. The germline CDR1 and CDR2 sequences are KGHSH and LQKENI. J lost 2 bases, V lost 4 bases, and 6 bases had no gene match. DNA of the CDR3: TGTGCCAGCTCACGAGAGACAGGGCCCACAGATACGCAGTATTTT. Translating it yields CASSRETGPTDTQYF.

The chain recombines TRBV19 with TRBJ2-4, with TRBD1 as a possible D gene (6 bases). The CDR3 contains 15 residues. With 6 bases removed from V and 8 bases from J, the gap between germline ends came to 20 bases. Germline loops: CDR1 LNHDA, CDR2 SQIVND (reference sequence). CDR3 DNA sequence: TGTGCCAGTAGCAATCGCCGCGCAGAGGGGGACATTCAGTACTTC. Its protein is CASSNRRAEGDIQYF.

This clone was observed a handful of times. J is TRBJ1-3 and V is TRBV6-2 or TRBV6-3; the D gene is possibly TRBD1 (5 bases). This CDR3 spans 18 amino acids. Trimming left V 2 bases short and J 0 bases short, with 17 bases between. Germline V CDR1 and CDR2: MNHEY, SVGEGT. CDR3 region: CASSYVWGDSFSGNTIYF. In DNA form, the CDR3 reads TGTGCCAGCAGTTACGTCTGGGGCGACAGTTTCTCTGGAAACACCATATATTTT.

Notes on this clone: An end of the junction differs from the germline gene, which may be a read error. The gene calls are TRBV5-1 and TRBJ2-5, with D perhaps matching TRBD2 (6 bases). CDR3 length equals 13 residues. CDR1 is SGHRS, CDR2 YFSETQ, per germline. The CDR3 DNA sequence: TGCGCCACCAGGAGCGGGTTTCAAGGGACCCAGTACTTC. Protein: CATRSGFQGTQYF.

The J gene is TRBJ1-5, the V gene TRBV19; tentatively, D is TRBD1 (5 bases). V gave up 3 bases and J gave up 6 bases, with 12 bases separating them. Germline CDR1 and CDR2: LNHDA and SQIVND (reference sequence). The CDR3 consists of 14 residues. The CDR3 nucleotides read TGTGCCAGTAGTATTCTTGGGGGAAGTCAGCCCCAGCATTTT. Translated: CASSILGGSQPQHF.

This chain uses TRBV7-2 with TRBJ1-1; TRBD1 aligns across 8 bases. The CDR3 covers 15 residues. Germline trimming cut 5 bases from V and 10 bases from J; bases unmatched to any gene: 15. The germline V gene has CDR1 SGHTA and CDR2 FQGNSA. CDR3 region: CASSLKGGTGGRAFF. CDR3 nucleotides: TGTGCCAGCAGCCTGAAGGGTGGCACAGGGGGAAGAGCTTTCTTT.

CDR3 loop: CANGGTTPGELFF. The CDR3 DNA reads as TGTGCCAACGGGGGGACAACGCCCGGGGAGCTGTTTTTT. The chain combines TRBV7-9 with TRBJ2-2; D possibly corresponds to TRBD2 (7 bases). The CDR3 runs to 13 residues. The germline gives CDR1 SEHNR, CDR2 FQNEAQ (reference sequence). The germline V and J ends were trimmed by 10 bases and 6 bases, with 15 bases remaining between them.

The chain uses TRBV28 and TRBJ1-1; a possible D gene is TRBD1 (6 bases). The V and J ends lost 3 bases and 3 bases respectively, with 11 bases between them. The germline V gene has CDR1 MDHEN and CDR2 SYDVKM. The CDR3 totals 14 residues. CDR3 sequence: CASSLNGGYTEAFF. CDR3 nucleotides: TGTGCCAGCAGTTTGAATGGGGGCTACACTGAAGCTTTCTTT.

V is TRBV5-1 and J is TRBJ1-2; D remains unclear. Germline CDR1 and CDR2: SGHRS and YFSETQ. The CDR3 contains 13 residues. Trimming pared 2 bases from V and 2 bases from J, leaving 7 bases between. CDR3: CASSLVGNYGYTF. The CDR3 nucleotides are TGCGCCAGCAGCTTAGTGGGAAACTATGGCTACACCTTC. Together with reference TRBV5-1 and TRBJ1-2, the CDR3 gives the full variable domain: KAGVTQTPRYLIKTRGQQVTLSCSPISGHRSVSWYQQTPGQGLQFLFEYFSETQRNKGNFPGRFSGRQFSNSRSEMNVSTLELGDSALYLCASSLVGNYGYTFGSGTRLTVV.

As DNA, the CDR3 is TGTGCCAGCAGCGGTACAGGGTTGAACACTGAAGCTTTCTTT. Amino acids: CASSGTGLNTEAFF. The rearrangement links TRBV9 to TRBJ1-1; D might be TRBD1 (6 bases). The CDR3 extends over 14 amino acids. V lost 3 bases and J lost 0, with 9 bases in between. Germline V gene sequence: CDR1 SGDLS, CDR2 YYNGEE.

V and J are TRBV4-3 and TRBJ2-4, with a tentative D call TRBD1 (5 bases). V shed 2 bases and J shed 0 bases, with 14 bases lying between them. The CDR3 runs 17 residues. Germline CDR1 and CDR2: LGHNA and YSLEER. The CDR3 loop reads CASSQITGTLAKNIQYF. The CDR3 region has the DNA TGCGCCAGCAGCCAAATAACAGGAACACTAGCCAAAAACATTCAGTACTTC.

Points on this clone: Other DNA sequences within the sample encode an identical CDR3. The rearrangement uses TRBV3-1 (or the pseudogene TRBV3-2) and TRBJ1-1; D ambiguous. The CDR3 is made up of 11 amino acids. Between the trimmed V and J ends, which lost 2 bases and 2 bases, there was a span of 0 bases. The germline gives CDR1 LGHDT, CDR2 YNNKEL (reference sequence). CDR3 region: CASSQNTEAFF. The CDR3 coding sequence is TGTGCCAGCAGCCAAAACACTGAAGCTTTCTTT.

This rearrangement joins TRBV27 to TRBJ1-2; D gene unclear. There are 13 residues in the CDR3. Germline V gene lookup returns CDR1 MNHEY and CDR2 SMNVEV (reference sequence). V lost 2 bases and J 7 bases, leaving 11 bases between the germline ends. CDR3 sequence (DNA): TGTGCCAGCAGTTTAGTGGGGAGTGGTGGCTACACCTTC. This translates into CASSLVGSGGYTF.

The DNA of the CDR3 is TGCGCCAGCTGGGGTCCCGGGGTTGGCGCCTACAATGAGCAGTTCTTC. It codes for CASWGPGVGAYNEQFF. The gene calls are TRBV10-2 and TRBJ2-1, with TRBD2 as a possible D gene (5 bases). Germline CDR1 is WSHSY and CDR2 is SAAADI. The V and J ends lost 8 bases and 2 bases respectively, with 19 bases between them. The CDR3 has 16 residues.